This paragraph covers one TCR beta chain sequence. Trimming removed 4 bases from V and 5 bases from J; junction bases left unmatched: 18. The length of the CDR3 is 18 residues. Germline CDR1 reads MNHEY; CDR2 reads SMNVEV (reference sequence). The sample belongs to a study of PD-1 blockade in classical Hodgkin lymphoma. Assay used: immunoSEQ multiplex PCR; TCRdb lists only in-frame clones, some missing. The sample holds about 100,000 clones, roughly 91% seen once. Every patient had relapsed following autologous stem cell transplantation, and cohorts differed in brentuximab vedotin exposure. The sequence came from a human donor with classical Hodgkin lymphoma. The gene calls are TRBV27 and TRBJ1-2, with 8 bases aligning to TRBD1. The sequenced sample was peripheral blood mononuclear cells (PBMCs), obtained before the second cycle of nivolumab. CDR3 coding DNA: TGTGCCAGCAGTTCTCTCAGGGGGCGCGGAGTTTTGGGATATGGCTACACCTTC. Its protein product is CASSSLRGRGVLGYGYTF.